This TCR beta chain stems from a study of monozygotic twins with inflammatory bowel disease (dated by TCRdb to between 2018 and 2020). Background on the whole study: A total of roughly 28 monozygotic twin pairs were included in the full study, comprising nine German pairs (four IBD-concordant, five IBD-discordant) and 19 IBD-discordant Danish pairs. The search for disease-associated traits relied mainly on comparing, within discordant pairs, IBD patients with their genetically identical healthy co-twins. Each individual had, on average, about 151 000 unique TCRalpha sequences and 181 000 unique TCRbeta sequences available for analysis. Results the study describes overall, beyond this receptor: TCRbeta repertoire diversity, by inverse Simpson index, was decreased in IBD patients compared with their healthy co-twins. The results gave no support for a single strong signal or clonotype linked to IBD. Compared with healthy twins, IBD patients had fewer clonotypes in common with other individuals, a difference most pronounced in patients showing signs of disease activity. Because patients were on differing immunosuppressive treatments, the repertoires may have picked up extra background noise and inter-individual variability. Repertoire similarity did not differ between concordant and discordant twins, which could be due to limited statistical power. The analysis was unable to tell different T cell subtypes apart.

Points on this clonotype: The specificity of this receptor is unknown.

An approximately 2.6 ml peripheral blood sample was drawn into PAXgene tubes per donor and stored at -80°C. Without T cell sorting, total RNA was isolated from whole blood using the PAXgene blood miRNA kit on an automated QIAcube. Peripheral blood from monozygotic twin pairs concordant or discordant for inflammatory bowel disease was subjected to deep TCRalpha and TCRbeta repertoire profiling with unique molecular barcoding. For every twin pair, smoking habits were documented, and each individual was categorised as a current, former or never smoker. Receptors were amplified or captured by 5' RACE. Each TCR library was prepared from 3,000 to 4,000 ng of total RNA. cDNA was synthesized with SMARTScribe reverse transcriptase in eight separate reactions per sample. Unique molecular identifiers containing a 6-nucleotide sample barcode were introduced through template switching during cDNA synthesis. TCRalpha and TCRbeta cDNA was amplified in two nested PCRs of 16 and 9 cycles, and bead purification was carried out after each PCR. Before amplification, the cDNA was treated with uracil DNA-glycosylase and purified using the QIAquick PCR purification kit. In the second PCR, Illumina TruSeq-compatible adapters and sample-specific barcodes were added. TapeStation and Qubit were used to check library quality and concentration, and approximately 5 ng of each library went into the pool. Sequencing of pooled libraries was carried out on an Illumina HiSeq2500 single-index Rapid Run using 2 x 100 bp reads and custom sequencing primers. The original pipeline was this. UMI-based consensus assembly with MiGEC version 1.2.6 was used to correct PCR and sequencing errors. MiXCR version 2.1.1 handled V(D)J alignment, clonotype assembly and CDR3 extraction. To normalise gene usage, clonotype sharing and MAIT/NKT TCR abundance, the top 1000, 10 000 and 20 000 clonotypes in each sample were analysed. After downsampling to 27 000 UMIs, diversity was calculated as the inverse Simpson index using the vegan R package. Paired Mann-Whitney U tests were applied to discordant twin pairs, with Benjamini-Hochberg correction for multiple testing. Each entry corresponds to one CDR3 protein sequence from reads that TCRdb reprocessed, and DNA is not given. The V and J calls were not made by the authors but by TCRdb's processing. The table for this sample shows about 160,000 distinct CDR3 sequences. The leading ten clones occupy 2.8% of the sample.

Sequenced input: blood. This clonotype originated in a human donor with ulcerative colitis or Crohn's disease, or a healthy co-twin of an affected twin (not recorded which).

This receptor carries the CDR3 CASSQDPNNQPQHF. The V gene is TRBV4-2 and the J gene is TRBJ1-5. From cysteine to phenylalanine, the CDR3 is 14 amino acids long. No DNA has been recorded. From a lookup of the germline V gene, CDR1 and CDR2 are LGHNA and YNFKEQ.